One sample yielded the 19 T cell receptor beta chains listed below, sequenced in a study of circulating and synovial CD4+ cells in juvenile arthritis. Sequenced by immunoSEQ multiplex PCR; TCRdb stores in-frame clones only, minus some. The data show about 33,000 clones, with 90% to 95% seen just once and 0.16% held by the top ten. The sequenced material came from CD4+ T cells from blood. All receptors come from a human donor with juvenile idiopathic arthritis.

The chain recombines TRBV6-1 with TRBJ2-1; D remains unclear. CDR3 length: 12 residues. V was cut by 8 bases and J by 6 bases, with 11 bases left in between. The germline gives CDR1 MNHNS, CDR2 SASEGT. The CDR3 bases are TGTGCCAGCCTGACAACATTCAATGAGCAGTTCTTC. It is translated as CASLTTFNEQFF.

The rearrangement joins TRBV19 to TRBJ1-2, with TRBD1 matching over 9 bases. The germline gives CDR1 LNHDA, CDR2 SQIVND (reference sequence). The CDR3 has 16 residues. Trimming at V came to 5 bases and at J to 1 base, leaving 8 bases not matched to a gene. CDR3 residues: CASSLTPGQGNYGYTF. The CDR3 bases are TGTGCCAGTAGTTTAACTCCGGGACAGGGTAACTATGGCTACACCTTC.

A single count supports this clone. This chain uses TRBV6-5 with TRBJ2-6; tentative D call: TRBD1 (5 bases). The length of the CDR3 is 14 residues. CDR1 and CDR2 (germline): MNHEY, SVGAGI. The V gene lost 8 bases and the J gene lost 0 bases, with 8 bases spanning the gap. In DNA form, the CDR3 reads TGTGCCAGCGGGCAGGGCTCTGGGGCCAACGTCCTGACTTTC. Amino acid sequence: CASGQGSGANVLTF.

In DNA, the CDR3 is TGTGCCAGCAGCGTAGCGGGAAGGGGGAAAGAGACCCAGTACTTC. It specifies CASSVAGRGKETQYF. This sequence joins TRBV9 and TRBJ2-5; perhaps TRBD1 as D (6 bases). Germline lookup yields CDR1 SGDLS and CDR2 YYNGEE. V lost 0 bases, J lost 3 bases, and 12 bases lay in between. The CDR3 has 15 amino acids. The whole variable domain, filled in from reference TRBV9 and TRBJ2-5, reads DSGVTQTPKHLITATGQRVTLRCSPRSGDLSVYWYQQSLDQGLQFLIQYYNGEERAKGNILERFSAQQFPDLHSELNLSSLELGDSALYFCASSVAGRGKETQYFGPGTRLLVL.

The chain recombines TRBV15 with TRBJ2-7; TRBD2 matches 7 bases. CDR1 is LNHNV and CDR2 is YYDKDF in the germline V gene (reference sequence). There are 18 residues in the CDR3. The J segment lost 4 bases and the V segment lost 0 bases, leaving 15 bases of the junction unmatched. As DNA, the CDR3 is TGTGCCACCAGCAGAGAGCCCCGAGCGGCGGGAGAGGGGTACGAGCAGTACTTC. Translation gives CATSREPRAAGEGYEQYF.

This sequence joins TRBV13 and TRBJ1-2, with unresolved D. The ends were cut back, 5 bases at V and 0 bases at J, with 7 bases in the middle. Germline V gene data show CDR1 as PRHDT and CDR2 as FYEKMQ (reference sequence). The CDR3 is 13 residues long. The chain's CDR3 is CASSRTANYGYTF. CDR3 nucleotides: TGTGCCAGCAGCCGAACAGCTAACTATGGCTACACCTTC. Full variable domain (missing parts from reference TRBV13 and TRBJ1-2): AAGVIQSPRHLIKEKRETATLKCYPIPRHDTVYWYQQGPGQDPQFLISFYEKMQSDKGSIPDRFSAQQFSDYHSELNMSSLELGDSALYFCASSRTANYGYTFGSGTRLTVV.

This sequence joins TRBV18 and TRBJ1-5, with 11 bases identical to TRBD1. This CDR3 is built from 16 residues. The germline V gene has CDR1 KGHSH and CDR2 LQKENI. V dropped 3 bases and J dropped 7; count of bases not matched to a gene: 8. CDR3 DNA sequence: TGTGCCAGCTCACCGGCCGGGACAGGGGGTTTCCAGCCCCAGCATTTT. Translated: CASSPAGTGGFQPQHF.

CDR3 sequence: CASSPGRGTDTQYF. CDR3 DNA sequence: TGTGCCAGCAGTCCGGGGAGGGGCACAGATACGCAGTATTTT. V and J are TRBV11-3 and TRBJ2-3; 7 bases agree with TRBD2. CDR1 and CDR2 from the germline V gene are SGHNT and YENEEA. V gave up 6 bases and J gave up 1 base; unmatched junction bases: 4. The CDR3 length is 14 residues.

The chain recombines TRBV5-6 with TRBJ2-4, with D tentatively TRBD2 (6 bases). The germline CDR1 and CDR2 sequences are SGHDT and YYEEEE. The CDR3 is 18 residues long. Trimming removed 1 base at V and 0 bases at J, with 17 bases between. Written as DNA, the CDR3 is TGTGCCAGCAGCTTGAGGGCTAGCGCCATACTAGCCAAAAACATTCAGTACTTC. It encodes CASSLRASAILAKNIQYF.

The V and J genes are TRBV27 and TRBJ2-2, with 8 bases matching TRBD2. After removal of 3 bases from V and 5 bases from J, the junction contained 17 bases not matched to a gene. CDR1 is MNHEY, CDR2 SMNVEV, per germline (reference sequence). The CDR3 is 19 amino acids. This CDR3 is CASSLVPVRAGVGTGELFF. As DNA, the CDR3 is TGTGCCAGCAGTTTGGTCCCAGTGAGAGCGGGAGTGGGAACCGGGGAGCTGTTTTTT.

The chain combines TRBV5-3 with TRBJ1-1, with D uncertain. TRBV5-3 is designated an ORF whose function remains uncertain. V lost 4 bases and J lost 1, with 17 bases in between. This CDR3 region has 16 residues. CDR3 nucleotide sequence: TGTGCCAGAAGCGGGAGCAGGTTGGTAGGGAACACTGAAGCTTTCTTT. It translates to CARSGSRLVGNTEAFF.

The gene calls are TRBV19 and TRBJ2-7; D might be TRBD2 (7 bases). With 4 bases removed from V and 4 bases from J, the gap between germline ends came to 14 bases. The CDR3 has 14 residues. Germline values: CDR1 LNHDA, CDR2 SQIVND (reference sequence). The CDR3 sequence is CASSRYREGYEQYF. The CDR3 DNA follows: TGTGCCAGTAGTAGGTACAGGGAGGGATACGAGCAGTACTTC.

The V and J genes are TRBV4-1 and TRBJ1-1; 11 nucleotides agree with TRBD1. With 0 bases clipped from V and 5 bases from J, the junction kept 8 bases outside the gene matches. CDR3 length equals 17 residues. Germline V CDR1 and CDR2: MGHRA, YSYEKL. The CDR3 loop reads CASSQDIGQGAGTEAFF. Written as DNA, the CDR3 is TGCGCCAGCAGCCAAGATATTGGACAGGGGGCGGGTACTGAAGCTTTCTTT.

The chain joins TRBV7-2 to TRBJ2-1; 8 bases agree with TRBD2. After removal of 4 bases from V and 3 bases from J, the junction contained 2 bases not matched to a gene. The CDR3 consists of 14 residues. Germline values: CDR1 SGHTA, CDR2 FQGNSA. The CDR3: CASSSSGYYNEQFF. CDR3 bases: TGTGCCAGCAGCTCTAGCGGGTACTACAATGAGCAGTTCTTC.

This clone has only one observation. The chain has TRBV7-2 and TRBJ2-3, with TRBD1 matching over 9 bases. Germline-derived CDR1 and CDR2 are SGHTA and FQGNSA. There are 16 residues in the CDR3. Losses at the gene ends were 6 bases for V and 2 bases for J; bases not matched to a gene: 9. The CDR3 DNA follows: TGTGCCAGCAGGAAACCCGGGACAGGGTACACAGATACGCAGTATTTT. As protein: CASRKPGTGYTDTQYF.

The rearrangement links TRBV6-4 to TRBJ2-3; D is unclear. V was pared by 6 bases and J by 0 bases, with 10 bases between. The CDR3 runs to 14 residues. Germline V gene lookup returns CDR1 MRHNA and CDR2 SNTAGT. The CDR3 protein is CASSPDTSTDTQYF. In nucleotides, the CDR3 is TGTGCCAGCAGCCCTGACACAAGCACAGATACGCAGTATTTT.

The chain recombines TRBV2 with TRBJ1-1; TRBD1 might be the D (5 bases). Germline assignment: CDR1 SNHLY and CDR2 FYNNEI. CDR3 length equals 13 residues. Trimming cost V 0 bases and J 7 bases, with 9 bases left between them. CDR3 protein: CASSEALQGEAFF. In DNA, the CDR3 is TGTGCCAGCAGTGAAGCGCTGCAGGGTGAAGCTTTCTTT.

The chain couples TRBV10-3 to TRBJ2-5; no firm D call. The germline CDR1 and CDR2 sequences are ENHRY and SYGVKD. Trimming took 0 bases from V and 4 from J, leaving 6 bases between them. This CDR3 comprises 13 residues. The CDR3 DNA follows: TGTGCCATCAGTGAGTCTGGCCGAGAGACCCAGTACTTC. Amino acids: CAISESGRETQYF.

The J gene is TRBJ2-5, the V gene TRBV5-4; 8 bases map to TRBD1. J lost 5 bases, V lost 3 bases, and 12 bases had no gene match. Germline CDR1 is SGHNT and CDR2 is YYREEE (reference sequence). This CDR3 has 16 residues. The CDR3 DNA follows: TGTGCCAGCAGCTCCTATACAGGGGGGTCTTGGGAGACCCAGTACTTC. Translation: CASSSYTGGSWETQYF. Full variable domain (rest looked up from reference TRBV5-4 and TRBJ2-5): ETGVTQSPTHLIKTRGQQVTLRCSSQSGHNTVSWYQQALGQGPQFIFQYYREEENGRGNFPPRFSGLQFPNYSSELNVNALELDDSALYLCASSSYTGGSWETQYFGPGTRLLVL.